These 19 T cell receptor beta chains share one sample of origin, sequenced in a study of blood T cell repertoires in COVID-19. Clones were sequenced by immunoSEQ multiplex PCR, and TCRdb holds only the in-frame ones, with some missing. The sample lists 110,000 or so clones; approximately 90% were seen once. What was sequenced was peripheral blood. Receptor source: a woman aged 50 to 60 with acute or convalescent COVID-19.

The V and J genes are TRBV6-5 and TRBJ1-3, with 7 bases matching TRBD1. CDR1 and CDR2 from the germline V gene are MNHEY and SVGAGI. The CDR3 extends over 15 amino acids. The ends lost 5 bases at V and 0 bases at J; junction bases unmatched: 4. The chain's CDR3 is CASSKQGTSGNTIYF. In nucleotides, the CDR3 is TGTGCCAGCAGTAAACAGGGGACCTCTGGAAACACCATATATTTT.

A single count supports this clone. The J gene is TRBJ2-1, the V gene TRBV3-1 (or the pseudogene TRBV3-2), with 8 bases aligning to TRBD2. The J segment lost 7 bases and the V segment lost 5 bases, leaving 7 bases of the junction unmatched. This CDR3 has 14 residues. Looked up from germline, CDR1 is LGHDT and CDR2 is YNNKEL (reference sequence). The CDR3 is CASSSPRGGNEQFF. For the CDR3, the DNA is TGTGCCAGCAGCTCTCCCCGGGGGGGGAATGAGCAGTTCTTC.

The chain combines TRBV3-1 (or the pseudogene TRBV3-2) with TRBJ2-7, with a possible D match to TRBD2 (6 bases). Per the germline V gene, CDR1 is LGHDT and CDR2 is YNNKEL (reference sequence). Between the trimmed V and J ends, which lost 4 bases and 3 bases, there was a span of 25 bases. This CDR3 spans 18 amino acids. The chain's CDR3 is CASSLGSTHVGTFYEQYF. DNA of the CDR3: TGTGCCAGCAGCCTTGGATCAACTCACGTCGGGACTTTCTACGAGCAGTACTTC.

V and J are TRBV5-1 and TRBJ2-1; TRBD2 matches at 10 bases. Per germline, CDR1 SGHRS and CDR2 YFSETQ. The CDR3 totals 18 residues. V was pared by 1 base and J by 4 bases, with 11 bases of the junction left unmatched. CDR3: CASSLPKPLAGIYNEQFF. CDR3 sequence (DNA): TGCGCCAGCAGCTTGCCTAAACCACTAGCGGGGATATACAATGAGCAGTTCTTC.

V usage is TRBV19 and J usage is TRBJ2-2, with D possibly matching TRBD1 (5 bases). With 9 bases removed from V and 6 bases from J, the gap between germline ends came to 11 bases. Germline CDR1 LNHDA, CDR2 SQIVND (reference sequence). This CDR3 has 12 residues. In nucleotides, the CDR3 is TGTGCCAGCTCTCAGGGTCCCGGGGAGCTGTTTTTT. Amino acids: CASSQGPGELFF.

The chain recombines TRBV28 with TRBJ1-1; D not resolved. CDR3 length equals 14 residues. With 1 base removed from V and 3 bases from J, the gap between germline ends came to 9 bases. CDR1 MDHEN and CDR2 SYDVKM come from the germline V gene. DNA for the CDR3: TGTGCCAGCAGTTTATTTGGGAGCCACACTGAAGCTTTCTTT. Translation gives CASSLFGSHTEAFF.

CDR3 sequence (DNA): TGTGCCAGCAGTCCCCCCCACAGAAACAATGAGCAGTTCTTC. Protein sequence: CASSPPHRNNEQFF. V usage is TRBV28 and J usage is TRBJ2-1; D is unclear. V was trimmed by 5 bases and J by 5 bases, leaving 13 bases between them. The germline gives CDR1 MDHEN, CDR2 SYDVKM. The CDR3 length is 14 residues.

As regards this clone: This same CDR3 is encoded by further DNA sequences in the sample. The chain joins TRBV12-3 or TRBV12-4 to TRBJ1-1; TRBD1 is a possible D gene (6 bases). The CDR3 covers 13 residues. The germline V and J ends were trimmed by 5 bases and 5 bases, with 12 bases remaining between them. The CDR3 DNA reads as TGTGCCAGCAGTCCGGGGGGCGGGACTGAAGCTTTCTTT. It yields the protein CASSPGGGTEAFF.

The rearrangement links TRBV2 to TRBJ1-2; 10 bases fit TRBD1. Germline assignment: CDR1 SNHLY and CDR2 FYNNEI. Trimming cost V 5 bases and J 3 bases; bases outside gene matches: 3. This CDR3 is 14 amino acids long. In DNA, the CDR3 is TGTGCCAGCAGTCGACAGGGGGCTGACTATGGCTACACCTTC. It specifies CASSRQGADYGYTF.

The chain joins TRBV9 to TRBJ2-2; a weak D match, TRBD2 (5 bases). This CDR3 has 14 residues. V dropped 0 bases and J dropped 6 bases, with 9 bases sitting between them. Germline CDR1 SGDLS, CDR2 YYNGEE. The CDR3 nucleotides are TGTGCCAGCAGCGTAGCGCTCGGGGCCGGGGAGCTGTTTTTT. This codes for CASSVALGAGELFF.

The CDR3 DNA sequence: TGTGCCAGCAGCTACTCCGGACAGCTGCAGTATGGCTACACCTTC. This gives the protein CASSYSGQLQYGYTF. The chain carries TRBV5-4 and TRBJ1-2; D possibly corresponds to TRBD1 (6 bases). Germline V CDR1 and CDR2: SGHNT, YYREEE (reference sequence). V lost 3 bases and J 5 bases, leaving 17 bases between the germline ends. The CDR3 is 15 residues long.

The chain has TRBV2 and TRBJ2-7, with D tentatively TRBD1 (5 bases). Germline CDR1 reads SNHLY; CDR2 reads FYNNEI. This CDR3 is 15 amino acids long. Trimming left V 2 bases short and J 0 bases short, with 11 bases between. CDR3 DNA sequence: TGTGCCAGCAGTGAATTGGGGCCGAACTCCTACGAGCAGTACTTC. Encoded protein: CASSELGPNSYEQYF.

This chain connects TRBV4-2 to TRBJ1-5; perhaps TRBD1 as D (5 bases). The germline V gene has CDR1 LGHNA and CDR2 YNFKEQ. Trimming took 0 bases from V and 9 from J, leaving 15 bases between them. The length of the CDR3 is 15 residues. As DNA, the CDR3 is TGTGCCAGCAGCCAAGATACAGGTCAGTACGGGCCCCAGCATTTT. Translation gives CASSQDTGQYGPQHF.

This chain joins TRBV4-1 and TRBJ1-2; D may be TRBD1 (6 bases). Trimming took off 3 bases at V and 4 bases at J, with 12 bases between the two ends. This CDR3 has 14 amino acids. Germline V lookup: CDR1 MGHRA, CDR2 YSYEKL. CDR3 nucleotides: TGCGCCAGCAGCCAGGCCGGGACAAGCTATGGCTACACCTTC. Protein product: CASSQAGTSYGYTF.

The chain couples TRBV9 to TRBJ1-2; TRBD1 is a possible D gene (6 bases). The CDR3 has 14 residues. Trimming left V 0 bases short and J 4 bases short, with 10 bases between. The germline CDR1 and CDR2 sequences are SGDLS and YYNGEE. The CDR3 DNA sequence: TGTGCCAGCAGCGTAGGAACAGGGAGCTATGGCTACACCTTC. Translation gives CASSVGTGSYGYTF.

The CDR3 coding sequence is TGTGCCAGCAGGTGGGACCAGGGGGATTCACCCCTCCACTTT. Protein product: CASRWDQGDSPLHF. The V gene is TRBV6-1, the J gene TRBJ1-6; 7 nucleotides match TRBD1. Trimming removed 6 bases from V and 8 bases from J; junction bases left unmatched: 7. The CDR3 length is 14 residues. Germline V CDR1 and CDR2: MNHNS, SASEGT.

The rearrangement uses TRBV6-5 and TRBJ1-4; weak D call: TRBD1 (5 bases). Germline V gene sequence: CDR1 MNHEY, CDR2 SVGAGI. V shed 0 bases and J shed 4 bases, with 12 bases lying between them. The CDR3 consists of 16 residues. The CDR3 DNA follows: TGTGCCAGCAGTTACTCGGGAGGGGTTAGTAATGAAAAACTGTTTTTT. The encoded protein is CASSYSGGVSNEKLFF.

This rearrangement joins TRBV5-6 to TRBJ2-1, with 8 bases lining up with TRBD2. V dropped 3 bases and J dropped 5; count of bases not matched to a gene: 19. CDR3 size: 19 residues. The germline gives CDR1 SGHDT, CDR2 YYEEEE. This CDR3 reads CASSSRLAGGPNSHNEQFF. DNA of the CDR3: TGTGCCAGCAGCTCACGCCTAGCGGGCGGCCCTAATTCCCACAATGAGCAGTTCTTC.

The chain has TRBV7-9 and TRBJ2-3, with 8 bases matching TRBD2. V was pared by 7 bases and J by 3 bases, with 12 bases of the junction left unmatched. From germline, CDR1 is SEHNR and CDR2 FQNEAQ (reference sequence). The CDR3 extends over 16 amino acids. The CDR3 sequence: CASTHGGGARTDTQYF. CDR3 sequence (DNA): TGTGCCAGCACCCACGGGGGGGGCGCGAGGACAGATACGCAGTATTTT.